This record covers a single T cell receptor (beta chain). In the original processing: For nucleated cells, counts were estimated from reference gene primer amplification. Method: immunoSEQ multiplex PCR; TCRdb's copy keeps in-frame clones and lacks some. That table is the source of V, J and clone size, and D and trimming were worked out from the DNA. The sample includes roughly 78,000 clones, roughly 85% seen only once; the top ten take about 20%. The CDR3 has 15 residues. Trimming left V 3 bases short and J 5 bases short, with 17 bases between. Germline V gene sequence: CDR1 MNHEY, CDR2 SMNVEV (reference sequence). The sample originates from a study of blood T cell repertoires in COVID-19. Study summary: Samples came from the United States, Italy and Spain, spanning acute and convalescent COVID-19. PBMCs, B-cell-depleted T cells, or T cells provided the cDNA or gDNA that made up the material.

This clonotype originated in a woman aged 80 or over with acute or convalescent COVID-19. Input material: peripheral blood. This sequence joins TRBV27 and TRBJ2-7; D might be TRBD2 (6 bases). The CDR3, as DNA: TGTGCCAGCAGTTTCTCCACTCTAGCGAGGGACGAGCAGTACTTC. Its translation: CASSFSTLARDEQYF.